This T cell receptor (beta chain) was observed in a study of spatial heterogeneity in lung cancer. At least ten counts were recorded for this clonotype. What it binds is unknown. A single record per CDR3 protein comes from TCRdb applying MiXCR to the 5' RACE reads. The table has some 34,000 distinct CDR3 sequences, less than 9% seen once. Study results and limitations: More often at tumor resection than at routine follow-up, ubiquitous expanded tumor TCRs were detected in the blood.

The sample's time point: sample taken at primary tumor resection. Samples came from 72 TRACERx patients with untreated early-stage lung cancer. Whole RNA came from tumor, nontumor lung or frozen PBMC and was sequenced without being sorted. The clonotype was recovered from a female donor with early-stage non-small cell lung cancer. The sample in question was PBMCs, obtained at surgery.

The CDR3 DNA reads TGTGCCAGCGGCCCGGGGACGACCTACGAGCAGTACTTC. It encodes CASGPGTTYEQYF. The gene calls are TRBV5-6 and TRBJ2-7; either TRBD1 or TRBD2 may supply D (5 bases each). The V and J ends lost 7 bases and 2 bases respectively, with 13 bases between them. In germline, CDR1 is SGHDT, CDR2 YYEEEE. The CDR3 is 13 amino acids.